This TCR beta chain came from a study of technical replicates of blood from four donors. Germline V gives CDR1 MNHNS, CDR2 SASEGT. With 2 bases clipped from V and 3 bases from J, the junction kept 6 bases outside the gene matches. This CDR3 spans 16 amino acids. Data came from immunoSEQ multiplex PCR; TCRdb stores just in-frame clones and leaves some out. The sample has tens of thousands of clones, about 95% seen once. Sequencing was performed on T cells isolated from PBMCs. The chain recombines TRBV6-1 with TRBJ2-7; TRBD1 aligns across 11 bases. This receptor was identified in a human donor in good health. CDR3 sequence (DNA): TGTGCCAGCAGTGAAAACCGGGACAGGGGGATCTACGAGCAGTACTTC. Amino acids: CASSENRDRGIYEQYF.